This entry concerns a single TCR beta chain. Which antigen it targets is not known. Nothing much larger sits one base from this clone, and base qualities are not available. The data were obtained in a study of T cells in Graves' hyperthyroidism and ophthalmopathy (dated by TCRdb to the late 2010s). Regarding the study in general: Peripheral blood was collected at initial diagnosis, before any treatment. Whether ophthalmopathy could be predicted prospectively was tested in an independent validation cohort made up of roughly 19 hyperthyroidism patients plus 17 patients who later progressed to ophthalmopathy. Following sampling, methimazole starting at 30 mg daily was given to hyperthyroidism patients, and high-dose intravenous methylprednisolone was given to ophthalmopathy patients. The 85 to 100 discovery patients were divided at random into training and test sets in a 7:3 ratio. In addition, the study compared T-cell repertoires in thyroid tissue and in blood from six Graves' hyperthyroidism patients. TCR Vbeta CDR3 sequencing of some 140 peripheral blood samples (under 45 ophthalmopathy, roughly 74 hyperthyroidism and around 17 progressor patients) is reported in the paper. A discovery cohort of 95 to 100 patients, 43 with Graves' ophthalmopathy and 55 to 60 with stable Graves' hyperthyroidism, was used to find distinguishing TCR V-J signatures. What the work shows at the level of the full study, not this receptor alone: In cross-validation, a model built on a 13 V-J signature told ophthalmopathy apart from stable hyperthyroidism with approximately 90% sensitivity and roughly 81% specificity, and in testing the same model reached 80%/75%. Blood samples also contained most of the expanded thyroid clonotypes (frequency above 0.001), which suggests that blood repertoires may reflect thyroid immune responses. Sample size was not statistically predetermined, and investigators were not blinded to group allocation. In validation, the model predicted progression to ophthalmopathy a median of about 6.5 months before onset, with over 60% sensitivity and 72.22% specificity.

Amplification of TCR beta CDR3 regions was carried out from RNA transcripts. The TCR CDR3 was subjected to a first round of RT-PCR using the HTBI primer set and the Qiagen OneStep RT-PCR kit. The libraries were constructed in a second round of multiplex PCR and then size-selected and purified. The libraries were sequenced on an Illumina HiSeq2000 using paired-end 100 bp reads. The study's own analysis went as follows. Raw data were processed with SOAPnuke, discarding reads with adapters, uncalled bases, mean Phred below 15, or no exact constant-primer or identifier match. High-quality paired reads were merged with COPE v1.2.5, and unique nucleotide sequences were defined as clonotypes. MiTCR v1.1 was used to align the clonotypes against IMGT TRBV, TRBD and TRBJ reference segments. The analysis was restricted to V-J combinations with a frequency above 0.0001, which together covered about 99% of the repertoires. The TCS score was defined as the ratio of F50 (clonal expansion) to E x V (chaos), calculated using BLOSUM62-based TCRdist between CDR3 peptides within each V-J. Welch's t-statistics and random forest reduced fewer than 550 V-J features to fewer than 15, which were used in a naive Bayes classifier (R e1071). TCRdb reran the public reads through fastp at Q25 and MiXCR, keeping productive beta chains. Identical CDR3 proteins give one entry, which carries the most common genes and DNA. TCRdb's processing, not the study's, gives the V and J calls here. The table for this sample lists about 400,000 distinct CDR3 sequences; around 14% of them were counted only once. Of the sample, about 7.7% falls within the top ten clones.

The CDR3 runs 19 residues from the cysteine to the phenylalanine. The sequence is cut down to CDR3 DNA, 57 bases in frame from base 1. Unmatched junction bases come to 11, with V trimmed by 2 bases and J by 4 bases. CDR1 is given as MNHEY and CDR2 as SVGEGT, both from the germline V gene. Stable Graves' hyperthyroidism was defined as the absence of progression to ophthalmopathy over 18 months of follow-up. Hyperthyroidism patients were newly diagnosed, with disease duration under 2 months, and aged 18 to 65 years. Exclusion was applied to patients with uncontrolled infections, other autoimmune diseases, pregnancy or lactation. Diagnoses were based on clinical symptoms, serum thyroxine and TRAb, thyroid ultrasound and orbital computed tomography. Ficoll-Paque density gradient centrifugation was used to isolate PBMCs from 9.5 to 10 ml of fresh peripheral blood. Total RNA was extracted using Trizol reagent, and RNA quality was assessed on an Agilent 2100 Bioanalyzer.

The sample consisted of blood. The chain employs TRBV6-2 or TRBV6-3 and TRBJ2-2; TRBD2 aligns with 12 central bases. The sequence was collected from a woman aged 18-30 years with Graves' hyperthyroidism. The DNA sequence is TGTGCCAGCAGTTACCCCAGGACTAGCGGGACCTACCTCACCGGGGAGCTGTTTTTT. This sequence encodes CASSYPRTSGTYLTGELFF.